Listed below are T cell receptor beta chains from one sample, sequenced in a study of T cells expressing NK-cell markers. TCRdb reanalyzed the 5' RACE reads, giving one entry per CDR3 protein sequence and no DNA. Recorded for this sample: about 110,000 distinct CDR3 sequences. Sequenced material: blood T cells: a sorted CD56 or NKG2C T cell subset, CD4+ or CD8+ T cells, or bulk PBMC T cells (not recorded which). The receptors shown here come from a woman between 18 and 70 years old in good health. Both conserved end residues are part of each CDR3.

15 | TRBJ1-5 | TRBV14 | CASSQGTGIGEPQHF
12 | TRBJ2-1 | TRBV6-2/TRBV6-3 | CASSYNKMEQFF
14 | TRBJ1-5 | TRBV5-6 | CASSGGSSNQPQHF
14 | TRBJ2-2 | TRBV6-2/TRBV6-3 | CAIAGTGETGELFF
15 | TRBJ2-1 | TRBV14 | CASSRRRGSGNEQFF
13 | TRBJ2-1 | TRBV19 | CASSTRGGVEQFF
13 | TRBJ1-2 | TRBV27 | CASSAGPNYGYTF
14 | TRBJ2-7 | TRBV7-2 | CASSWIAPDYEQYF
14 | TRBJ2-1 | TRBV6-4 | CASSDSGGEHEQYF
15 | TRBJ2-1 | TRBV25-1 | CASSAVAGVYNEQFF
14 | TRBJ2-5 | TRBV19 | CASSPGLPQETQYF
12 | TRBJ2-1 | TRBV20-1 | CSASPGTSEQFF
15 | TRBJ2-1 | TRBV3-1 | CASSQDPGSYNEQFF
14 | TRBJ2-2 | TRBV5-6 | CASGPGAFPGELFF
13 | TRBJ2-1 | TRBV23-1 | CASSPPGRNEQFF
14 | TRBJ2-5 | TRBV3-1 | CASTFEVQPGAQYF
15 | TRBJ2-5 | TRBV19 | CASKSTGGKQETQYF
14 | TRBJ2-7 | TRBV20-1 | CSARGASFAYEQYF
13 | TRBJ2-2 | TRBV9 | CASSSTSPGELFF
15 | TRBJ2-3 | TRBV20-1 | CSARERTSGTDTQYF
15 | TRBJ2-2 | TRBV28 | CASRLGLSRPGELFF
14 | TRBJ1-4 | TRBV27 | CASSFGPEVGKLFF